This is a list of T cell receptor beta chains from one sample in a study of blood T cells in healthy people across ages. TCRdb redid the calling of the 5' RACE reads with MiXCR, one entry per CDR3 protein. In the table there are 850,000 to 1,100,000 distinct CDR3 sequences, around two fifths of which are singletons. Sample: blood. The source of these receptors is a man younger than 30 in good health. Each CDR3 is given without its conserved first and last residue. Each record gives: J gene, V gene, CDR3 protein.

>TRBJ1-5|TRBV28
ASSFLRGGGQPQH
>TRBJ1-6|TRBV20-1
SASWEAFYNSPLH
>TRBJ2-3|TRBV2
ASSGDSTDTQY
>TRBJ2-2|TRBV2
ASSTIAGGPTGELF
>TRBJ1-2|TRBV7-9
ASSLKGLNPYGYT
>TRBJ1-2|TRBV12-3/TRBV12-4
ASSLGLGNYGYT
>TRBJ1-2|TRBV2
ASKWDALYGYT
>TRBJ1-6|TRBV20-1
SAPNDRSSSYNSPLH
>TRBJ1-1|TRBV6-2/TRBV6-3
ASSYASGQGKATEAF
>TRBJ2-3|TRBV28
ASRLPTDTQY
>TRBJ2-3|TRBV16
ASSHIVEGKTDTQY
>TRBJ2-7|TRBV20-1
SARDPTSGYDNEQY
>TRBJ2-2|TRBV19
ASSIATDTGELF
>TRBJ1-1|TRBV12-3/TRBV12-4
ASSLDQGAYTEAF
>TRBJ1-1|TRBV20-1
SASHTGGEDTEAF
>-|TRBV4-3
ASSRTDLAGEAYEQY